This TCR beta chain came from a study of T cell responses to AZD1222 COVID-19 vaccine. Study in general: Doses given second, at about 4 or about 12 weeks, were pooled. Study observations and caveats: Baseline serostatus was positive in only a handful of AZD1222 recipients. A mostly white British donor set with more females was recruited, and clonal diversity was possibly underestimated. Close to half of all spike-specific TCRs reportedly target regions of the variants that are unmutated.

Notes on this clone: Its matching antigen is unknown.

TCRdb's table, derived via immunoSEQ multiplex PCR, lists solely in-frame clones and lacks some. The sample holds fewer than 140,000 clones, roughly 90% seen once. This TCR was recovered from an adult in good health. Sample: peripheral blood, taken on day 0 of AZD1222 vaccination.

The CDR3 spells CASRIRQIQMNTEAFF. CDR3 nucleotides: TGTGCCAGCAGAATCAGACAGATTCAAATGAACACTGAAGCTTTCTTT. The chain combines TRBV6-4 with TRBJ1-1; tentative D call: TRBD1 (5 bases). The CDR3 consists of 16 residues. V dropped 6 bases and J dropped 0 bases, with 17 bases sitting between them. In germline, CDR1 is MRHNA, CDR2 SNTAGT.